This TCR beta chain emerged from a study of blood T cell repertoires in COVID-19. On the study more broadly: Sources were T cells, B-cell-depleted T cells, or PBMCs; the material itself was cDNA or gDNA.

J gave up 5 bases and V 0 bases, and 5 bases lay outside the gene matches. CDR3 length: 15 residues. Germline V gene lookup returns CDR1 LGHDT and CDR2 YNNKEL (reference sequence). This clone was seen a few times. As originally analysed: Quantification of nucleated cells was approximated via reference gene primer amplification. Method: immunoSEQ multiplex PCR; TCRdb's copy keeps in-frame clones and lacks some. From that table come the V and J calls and clone size; the DNA was used to work out D and trimming. The sample has under 300,000 clones, roughly 91% seen once. This receptor was taken from a man aged 25-45 years with COVID-19, enrolled during active disease. The chain carries TRBV3-1 (or the pseudogene TRBV3-2) and TRBJ2-7; 9 bases align to TRBD2. What was sequenced was peripheral blood. CDR3 in amino acids: CASSQEPLAGNEQYF. CDR3 in DNA: TGTGCCAGCAGCCAAGAACCGCTAGCGGGGAACGAGCAGTACTTC.